The clone carrying this T cell receptor beta chain was detected only a few times. This entry is derived from a study of blood T cell repertoires in COVID-19. About the research overall: Samples taken during acute and convalescent COVID-19 were collected in the United States, Italy and Spain. The cDNA or gDNA used as material had been derived from T cells, B-cell-depleted T cells, or PBMCs.

In the authors' methods: Amplification of reference gene primers was used by the study to estimate nucleated cell counts. TCRdb's table, derived via immunoSEQ multiplex PCR, lists solely in-frame clones and lacks some. V and J calls and clone size are those listed in that table; D and trimming were worked out from the DNA. The repertoire consists of around 45,000 clones, with around 85% occurring once and the leading ten covering about 9%. CDR3 length: 14 residues. Unmatched junction bases numbered 6, after V lost 6 bases and J lost 7 bases. Germline V gives CDR1 SNHLY, CDR2 FYNNEI. The sequencing sample was made of peripheral blood. The clonotype was recovered from a human donor in a cohort sampled during active COVID-19. The chain has TRBV2 and TRBJ2-1, with 10 nucleotides matching TRBD2. The CDR3 loop reads CASSQRGGGNEQFF. DNA of the CDR3: TGTGCCAGCAGCCAGCGGGGGGGCGGGAATGAGCAGTTCTTC.